Listed below are T cell receptor beta chains from one sample, sequenced in a study of OX40 agonist ivuxolimab in advanced cancers. Some clones are missing from TCRdb's copy, which holds only in-frame ones; the method was immunoSEQ multiplex PCR. This sample has about 48,000 clones, with roughly 83% found just once. The sample here was CD4+ or CD8+ T cells sorted from blood, taken in a trial of the OX40 agonist ivuxolimab. These receptors originate from an adult with an advanced solid tumor such as melanoma, head and neck, liver or kidney cancer. Each CDR3 is given with its conserved first and last residue. Part of the rows lack a size; the others show once, few, many or a class for expanded clones.

once	TRBV27	TRBJ2-7	CASRYEQYF
-	TRBV7-2	TRBJ1-5	CASSYADGPQHF
-	TRBV10-3	TRBJ2-7	CAVSGTGSEQYF
-	TRBV6-1	TRBJ2-7	CASSDRTVYEQYF
-	TRBV11-2	TRBJ2-3	CASSSAGGWADTQYF
-	TRBV4-3	TRBJ2-1	CASSQELALGGNEQFF
-	TRBV5-5	TRBJ2-5	CASSFSQGSGETQYF
-	TRBV5-1	TRBJ1-1	CASSLAGSNTEAFF
few	TRBV7-3	TRBJ1-1	CASPHGEENTEAFF
-	TRBV20-1	-	CSARDSYEQYF
-	TRBV7-6	TRBJ1-4	CASSLGIGEKLFF
-	TRBV19	TRBJ2-2	CASSTKDRFTGELFF
-	TRBV6-1	TRBJ1-4	CASSDRGRQVAREKLFF
-	TRBV18	TRBJ2-3	CASSPSTSTDTQYF
-	TRBV4-1	TRBJ2-3	CASRQGDRGFTDTQYF
-	TRBV7-2	TRBJ2-5	CASSLDGNQETQYF
-	TRBV30	TRBJ1-2	CAWSGQGYGYTF
-	TRBV5-4	TRBJ2-3	CASSLAGTDTQYF
-	TRBV7-3	TRBJ2-7	CASSLTHGPAYEQYF
-	TRBV7-2	TRBJ2-1	CASSSRGSSYNEQFF
-	TRBV19	TRBJ2-7	CASKNRGQVGEQYF
once	TRBV6-6	TRBJ2-7	CASSPDRHYEQYF
-	TRBV10-3	-	CAISEGPEQYF